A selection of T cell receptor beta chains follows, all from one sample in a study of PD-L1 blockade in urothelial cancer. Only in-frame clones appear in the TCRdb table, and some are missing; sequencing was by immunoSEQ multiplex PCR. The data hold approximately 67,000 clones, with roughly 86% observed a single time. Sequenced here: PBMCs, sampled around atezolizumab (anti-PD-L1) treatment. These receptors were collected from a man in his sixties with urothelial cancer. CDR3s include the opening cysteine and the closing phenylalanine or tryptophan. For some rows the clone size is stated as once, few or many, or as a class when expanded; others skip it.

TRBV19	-	CASSGTRGVRRDEQYF
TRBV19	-	CASRPGGGRFLDGYTF
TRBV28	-	CASSPTGQVRDSYGYTF
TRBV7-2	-	CASSLYPGSETQYF
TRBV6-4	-	CARSECVRLNTGELFF
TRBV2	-	CASSASTGVLGETQYF
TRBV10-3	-	CASRPTGGVEKLFF
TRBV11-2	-	CASSRGDQETQYF
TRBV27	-	CASLDRLNEKLFF
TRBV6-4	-	CASSEGGTGLSGYTF
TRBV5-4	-	CASSNRDRVYGYTF
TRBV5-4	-	CASSSDLRGWQETQYF
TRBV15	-	CATSRGGVGNTIYF
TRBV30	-	CAWIRIRRNTEAFF
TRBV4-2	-	CASSQGVPGSGTDTQYF
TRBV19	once	CASSIGGQGSNEQFF
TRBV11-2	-	CASSLGGGATIPAYEQYF
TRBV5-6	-	CASSLFQTGGLGNTIYF
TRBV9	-	CASSASGGAWQSEAFF
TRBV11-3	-	CASSLDAQLQETQYF
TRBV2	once	CASSEEGGNNQPQHF
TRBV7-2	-	CASSLSPGKGWNQPQHF
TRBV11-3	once	CASSLGPDRYEQYF
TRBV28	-	CASSTQTGGTSSYEQYF
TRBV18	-	CASSPYNTEAFF
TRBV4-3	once	CASSLRHGSGNEQFF
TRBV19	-	CASRHQGARYEQYF
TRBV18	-	CASSTDRGRVTEAFF
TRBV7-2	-	CASSRKGTGSPGANVLTF
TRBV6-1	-	CASSEAGGRSTSYEQYF
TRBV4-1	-	CASSQGSGLAGGDEETQYF
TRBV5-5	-	CASTPRTEGTDTQYF
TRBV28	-	CASSSPGQGTETQYF
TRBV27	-	CASSHRIDSPLHF
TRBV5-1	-	CASSLHPGTAQETQYF
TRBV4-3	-	CASSHELGGTGELFF
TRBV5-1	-	CASSRTEPYGYTF
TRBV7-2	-	CASSLTPWTSGGLDEQFF
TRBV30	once	CAWSIRDRGYNEQFF
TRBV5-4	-	CASSFGGAGTDTQYF
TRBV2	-	CASRTDRGGNQPQHF
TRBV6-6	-	CASIKLGQGTDTQYF
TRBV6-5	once	CASTHPPGGAGELFF
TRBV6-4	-	CARIRGEDRGPYEQYF
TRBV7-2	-	CASSLLGGEQPQHF
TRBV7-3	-	CASSSGTSGVGGELFF
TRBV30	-	CACTQGGRYEQYF
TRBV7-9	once	CASSLAGGAAYEQYF
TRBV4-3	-	CASSHMGGPKDTGELFF